A selection of T cell receptor beta chains follows, all from one sample in a study of cytomegalovirus exposure and HLA in healthy donors. Produced via immunoSEQ multiplex PCR; TCRdb's table is partial and in-frame only. The sample consists of about 70,000 clones, more than 80% of them appearing once. The sequenced material came from PBMCs. The receptors shown here come from a young woman in good health and CMV-seropositive. CDR3s include the opening cysteine and the closing phenylalanine or tryptophan. The D gene is left open where the match is weak. A row's size may be missing; if present it is once, few, many or a size class.

>.|.|TRBV19|TRBJ1-1
TGTGCCAGTAGCCAGACACGGAACACTGAAGCTTTCTTT
CASSQTRNTEAFF
>.|.|TRBV19|TRBJ2-1
TGTGCCAGTAGTGATGGGACTGGGGCTGCGAATGAGCAGTTCTTC
CASSDGTGAANEQFF
>.|TRBD2|TRBV2|TRBJ2-1
TGTGCCAGCAGGACATCACCTAACTCCCTGACTAGCGGAAAAGAGCAGTTCTTC
CASRTSPNSLTSGKEQFF
>.|TRBD1|TRBV29-1|TRBJ2-7
TGCAGCGGAGGACAGGGGAGTTACGAGCAGTACTTC
CSGGQGSYEQYF
>.|.|TRBV11-2|TRBJ1-1
TGTGCCAGCAGGCTTGACAGAGTCACTGAAGCTTTCTTT
CASRLDRVTEAFF
>.|TRBD2|TRBV29-1|TRBJ2-3
TGCAGCGGTAGCGGGAGCGCCGATACGCAGTATTTT
CSGSGSADTQYF
>once|TRBD2|TRBV28|TRBJ2-1
TGTGCCAGCACCCTCCGGACTAGCGTCTCCTACAATGAGCAGTTCTTC
CASTLRTSVSYNEQFF
>.|TRBD2|TRBV7-2|TRBJ2-7
TGTGCCAGCGGAACAGCGGGAGGGCCAACCTACGAGCAGTACTTC
CASGTAGGPTYEQYF
>.|TRBD1|TRBV11-2|TRBJ1-2
TGTGCCAGCAGCTACCAAGCGACAGGGTCGGGCTACACCTTC
CASSYQATGSGYTF
>.|TRBD1|TRBV29-1|TRBJ2-1
TGCAGCGTCCGACAGGGGGCGGCCAATGAGCAGTTCTTC
CSVRQGAANEQFF
>.|TRBD1|TRBV4-1|TRBJ1-2
TGCGCCAGCAGCTACCGACAGGGTGGATACTATGGCTACACCTTC
CASSYRQGGYYGYTF
>.|.|TRBV9|TRBJ2-7
TGTGCCAGCAGCGTCCGGGACAACCCCTACGAGCAGTACTTC
CASSVRDNPYEQYF
>.|TRBD1|TRBV7-2|TRBJ2-3
TGTGCCAGCAGCGCCCAGACAGGGCCAAGAGATACGCAGTATTTT
CASSAQTGPRDTQYF
>.|.|TRBV19|TRBJ2-6
TGTGCCAGTAGCTCTAGGTGGCTTTGGTCGCGTGGGGAGCGAGCTGGGGCCAACGTCCTGACTTTC
CASSSRWLWSRGERAGANVLTF
>.|TRBD2|TRBV9|TRBJ2-1
TGTGCCAGCAGCGTAGGGGGGACTAGCCCCAATGAGCAGTTCTTC
CASSVGGTSPNEQFF
>.|TRBD1|TRBV18|TRBJ2-7
TGTGCCAGCTCACCTATGTCAGGGGGCCCCGAGCAGTACTTC
CASSPMSGGPEQYF
>.|.|TRBV15|TRBJ1-1
TGTGCCACCAGCAGAGATCGGAACACTGAAGCTTTCTTT
CATSRDRNTEAFF
>.|TRBD1|TRBV19|TRBJ2-7
TGTGCCAGTAGTCCCTCCGAAGGACAGGGGTCCTACGAGCAGTACTTC
CASSPSEGQGSYEQYF
>.|.|TRBV6-5|TRBJ2-2
TGTGCCAGCAGTTATCGCCAGGGGAGAAAGACCGGGGAGCTGTTTTTT
CASSYRQGRKTGELFF
>.|.|TRBV15|TRBJ2-1
TGTGCCACCAGCAACGACAGAGACTCCTACAATGAGCAGTTCTTC
CATSNDRDSYNEQFF
>.|TRBD1|TRBV7-7|TRBJ2-5
TGTGCCAGCAGCTTGGGACAGGGCTCGAAGACCCAGTACTTC
CASSLGQGSKTQYF
>.|.|TRBV15|TRBJ1-1
TGTGCCACCAGCAGGCCGACGGGGACTGAAGCTTTCTTT
CATSRPTGTEAFF
>.|TRBD1|TRBV28|TRBJ2-1
TGTGCCAGCAGTCCCCGGACAGGGCGTAGCGCTTCCTACAATGAGCAGTTCTTC
CASSPRTGRSASYNEQFF
>.|.|TRBV11-2|TRBJ2-7
TGTGCCAGCAGCCCCCGACAGGCCACCTACGAGCAGTACTTC
CASSPRQATYEQYF
>once|.|TRBV5-1|TRBJ1-1
TGCGCCAGCAGCTCGGGAGGACAGTCTGAAGCTTTCTTT
CASSSGGQSEAFF
>.|.|TRBV7-8|TRBJ1-4
TGTGCCAGCAGCTTAGAGAGGCGTAATGAAAAACTGTTTTTT
CASSLERRNEKLFF
>.|TRBD1|TRBV5-1|TRBJ2-3
TGCGCCAGCAGCACGGACAGGGGGGCCACAGATACGCAGTATTTT
CASSTDRGATDTQYF
>.|TRBD2|TRBV5-1|TRBJ2-4
TGCGCCAGCAGCCCTTCGGGGGGAGCGGGCATTCAGTACTTC
CASSPSGGAGIQYF
>.|TRBD2|TRBV27|TRBJ2-1
TGTGCCAGCAGTTTATCGTCTAGCGGGAGGTACAATGAGCAGTTCTTC
CASSLSSSGRYNEQFF
>.|TRBD1|TRBV30|TRBJ1-1
TGTGCCTGGGACAGGACAGGGAGTAGGGCTTTCTTT
CAWDRTGSRAFF
>.|TRBD2|TRBV5-4|TRBJ2-5
TGTGCCAGCAGCCGAGCCCCGGGACTAGCGGTCCAAGAGACCCAGTACTTC
CASSRAPGLAVQETQYF
>.|.|TRBV5-6|TRBJ2-1
TGTGCCAGCAGCTTGCCAGCGATGAATGAGCAGTTCTTC
CASSLPAMNEQFF
>few|TRBD1|TRBV9|TRBJ2-2
TGTGCCAGCAGCGGAAGAGATACAGGGGGCACAAACACCGGGGAGCTGTTTTTT
CASSGRDTGGTNTGELFF
>.|TRBD2|TRBV10-1|TRBJ2-7
TGCGCCAGCAGCCAACATGGACTAGCGGATTCCTACGAGCAGTACTTC
CASSQHGLADSYEQYF
>.|.|TRBV11-3|TRBJ2-3
TGTGCCAGCAGCTTAGGTATGGGGGCCACGCAGTATTTT
CASSLGMGATQYF
>.|TRBD2|TRBV19|TRBJ2-5
TGTGCCAGTAGTATATACCTAGCGGGAGGCGAGACCCAGTACTTC
CASSIYLAGGETQYF
>.|.|TRBV4-1|TRBJ1-2
TGCGCCAGCAGCCAAGATTTAAGGGGTGGCTACACCTTC
CASSQDLRGGYTF
>.|TRBD1|TRBV18|TRBJ2-7
TGTGCCAGCTCATCACAGGGGTCAGTCAGCGAGCAGTACTTC
CASSSQGSVSEQYF
>.|.|TRBV13|TRBJ2-3
TGTGCCAGCAGCTTAGGGGGGCCCCTGAGCACAGATACGCAGTATTTT
CASSLGGPLSTDTQYF
>.|.|TRBV2|TRBJ1-2
TGTGCCAGCAGTGAGGGGAGAGGTTCCTATGGCTACACCTTC
CASSEGRGSYGYTF
>.|TRBD1|TRBV19|TRBJ1-1
TGTGCCAGTAGTATTCAGGGGGCCCACACTGAAGCTTTCTTT
CASSIQGAHTEAFF
>.|TRBD2|TRBV5-6|TRBJ2-5
TGTGCCAGCAGCTCCCTATCCGGGACTAGCGGGGAGACCCAGTACTTC
CASSSLSGTSGETQYF